Below are 30 T cell receptor beta chains sequenced from a single sample in a study of esophageal squamous cell carcinoma under preoperative chemotherapy. Time point reported: before preoperative PTX-NDP chemotherapy. TCRdb re-derived calls from the PCR reads in MiXCR, one entry per CDR3 protein. The sample includes more than 15,000 distinct CDR3 sequences, more than 45% of them seen just once. This sample was obtained from a patient given preoperative chemotherapy. These TCRs come from a human donor with esophageal squamous cell carcinoma. The donor label of this sample is uncertain.

This chain joins TRBV11-2 and TRBJ1-2; D is unclear. From germline, CDR1 is SGHAT and CDR2 FQNNGV. There are 13 residues in the CDR3. The V gene lost 1 base and the J gene lost 4 bases, with 7 bases spanning the gap. CDR3 residues: CASSLGQIYGYTF. CDR3 DNA: TGTGCCAGCAGCTTAGGGCAGATCTATGGCTACACCTTC.

The chain recombines TRBV10-3 with TRBJ2-1; the match to TRBD2 covers 7 bases. Germline trimming cut 0 bases from V and 2 bases from J; bases unmatched to any gene: 4. CDR3 length: 16 amino acids. The germline V gene encodes CDR1 ENHRY and CDR2 SYGVKD. CDR3 residues: CAISESPAGAYNEQFF. In DNA, the CDR3 is TGTGCCATCAGTGAGTCTCCCGCGGGGGCCTACAATGAGCAGTTCTTC.

The V call is TRBV27, the J call TRBJ2-7; D is perhaps TRBD2 (6 bases). V lost 0 bases to trimming and J lost 3 bases, with 6 bases between them. This CDR3 is 13 amino acids long. In germline, CDR1 is MNHEY, CDR2 SMNVEV (reference sequence). The CDR3 region is CASSLSSGYEQYF. In DNA, the CDR3 is TGTGCCAGCAGTTTATCTAGCGGCTACGAGCAGTACTTC.

About this clonotype itself: It may be a read error: a sequence one base away is much more abundant. The V gene is TRBV6-5, the J gene TRBJ2-4, with D maybe TRBD2 (6 bases). The germline V and J ends were trimmed by 2 bases and 13 bases, with 27 bases remaining between them. This CDR3 contains 17 residues. CDR1 is MNHEY, CDR2 SVGAGI, per germline. The CDR3 sequence is CASSYEVAGIIDNEQYF. CDR3 coding DNA: TGTGCCAGCAGTTACGAGGTGGCGGGGATTATTGACAATGAGCAGTACTTC.

This clonotype was picked up many times. J is TRBJ2-2 and V is TRBV12-3 or TRBV12-4; TRBD2 matches 11 bases. The trim removed 5 bases at V and 10 bases at J, leaving 9 bases unmatched. There are 15 residues in the CDR3. The DNA for the CDR3 is TGTGCCAGCAGTCCGATAGCGGGAGGGGCTAAGGAGCTGTTTTTT. Its protein product is CASSPIAGGAKELFF.

As to this clonotype: Sequence at one end of the junction differs from germline and may be a read error. The chain is built from TRBV5-4 and TRBJ2-2, with a possible D match to TRBD2 (5 bases). The CDR3 extends over 15 amino acids. The germline V gene has CDR1 SGHNT and CDR2 YYREEE (reference sequence). CDR3 protein: CASSLERVSTGELYF. In DNA, the CDR3 is TGTGCCAGCAGCTTGGAGAGGGTGAGCACCGGGGAGCTGTATTTT.

The chain joins TRBV7-6 to TRBJ2-5, with 7 nucleotides matching TRBD1. The V segment lost 6 bases and the J segment 3 bases; nucleotides outside the gene matches: 13. From germline, CDR1 is SGHVS and CDR2 FNYEAQ. This CDR3 is 16 amino acids long. CDR3 DNA: TGTGCCAGCAGTCCTACAGGGGACCTGGTAAAAGAGACCCAGTACTTC. Protein sequence: CASSPTGDLVKETQYF.

This clonotype was seen once. The chain recombines TRBV6-1 with TRBJ2-1; perhaps D is TRBD1 or TRBD2 (5 bases each). Trimming left V 4 bases short and J 10 bases short, with 14 bases between. CDR1 MNHNS and CDR2 SASEGT come from the germline V gene. The CDR3 runs to 13 residues. CDR3 in DNA: TGTGCCAGCAGTGCTATCGGTGGGACCGAGCAGTTCTTC. Its protein product is CASSAIGGTEQFF.

This chain connects TRBV12-3 or TRBV12-4 to TRBJ2-1; 7 nucleotides agree with TRBD1. The J call may be in error: the DNA end matches TRBJ2-7 better. The CDR3 totals 16 residues. The CDR3 coding sequence is TGTGCCAGCAGTTTGGGCCCGGGACAGAATTCCTACGAGCAGTACTTC. Amino acid sequence: CASSLGPGQNSYEQYF.

With respect to this clonotype: Mismatch with germline at one junction end may stem from a read error. The chain is built from TRBV7-2 and TRBJ2-3; the D gene is possibly TRBD2 (6 bases). The germline V gene has CDR1 SGHTA and CDR2 FQGNSA. This CDR3 region has 13 residues. CDR3 DNA: TGTGCCAGGGGCTTGGGACTCAAAGATACGCAGTATTTC. Protein product: CARGLGLKDTQYF.

The chain employs TRBV11-3 and TRBJ2-3; D remains unclear. Trimming cost V 1 base and J 4 bases, with 9 bases left between them. Germline CDR1 reads SGHNT; CDR2 reads YENEEA. The CDR3 has 14 amino acids. Written as DNA, the CDR3 is TGTGCCAGCAGCTTAGTGGTTGGTGCAGATACGCAGTATTTT. It specifies CASSLVVGADTQYF.

A single count supports this clonotype. V and J are TRBV7-3 and TRBJ2-3, with D maybe TRBD2 (6 bases). This CDR3 is built from 19 residues. The germline V gene has CDR1 SGHTA and CDR2 FQGTGA. The V end was cut by 1 base, the J end by 0 bases, with 20 bases between. The CDR3 sequence: CASSLRALESGTSTDTQYF. The CDR3 DNA reads as TGTGCCAGCAGCTTAAGGGCGCTTGAGTCTGGGACTAGCACAGATACGCAGTATTTT.

For this clonotype: Mismatch with germline at one junction end may stem from a read error. V usage is TRBV12-5 and J usage is TRBJ2-6; 7 bases align to TRBD2. Germline assignment: CDR1 LGHNT and CDR2 FRNRAP. This CDR3 region has 23 residues. The CDR3 loop reads CASGLDSGCVLGGRATGANVLYF. The CDR3 region has the DNA TGTGCTAGTGGTTTGGATAGTGGGTGCGTCCTCGGGGGGAGGGCCACTGGGGCCAACGTGCTGTACTTC.

This clonotype is judged medium-sized. The chain recombines TRBV7-8 with TRBJ2-5; D may be TRBD1 (6 bases). The germline CDR1 and CDR2 sequences are SGHVS and FQNEAQ. V was pared by 5 bases and J by 4 bases, with 14 bases between. The length of the CDR3 is 14 residues. This CDR3 reads CASSPTGAIETQYF. CDR3 coding DNA: TGTGCCAGCAGCCCGACAGGTGCGATAGAGACCCAGTACTTC.

The sample holds many counts of this clonotype. The rearrangement links TRBV19 to TRBJ2-3; 13 bases fit TRBD2. This CDR3 comprises 16 residues. The J segment lost 6 bases and the V segment lost 5 bases, leaving 8 bases of the junction unmatched. CDR1 LNHDA and CDR2 SQIVND come from the germline V gene (reference sequence). DNA for the CDR3: TGTGCCAGTAGTGGGGGGGGGACTAGCGGGACGGATACGCAGTATTTT. Amino acid sequence: CASSGGGTSGTDTQYF.

This clonotype was counted a few times. V gene TRBV6-1 combines with J gene TRBJ2-6; D ambiguous. Trimming stripped 8 bases from V and 2 bases from J, with 10 bases between. CDR3 length: 14 residues. Germline loops: CDR1 MNHNS, CDR2 SASEGT. The CDR3 DNA reads as TGTGCCAGCGCCATTAGGGCTGGGGCCAACGTCCTGACTTTC. This translates into CASAIRAGANVLTF.

The table lists this clonotype with a few counts. This chain links TRBV7-2 with TRBJ2-1, with 10 bases aligning to TRBD1. Germline trimming cut 4 bases from V and 12 bases from J; bases unmatched to any gene: 6. The CDR3 extends over 13 amino acids. CDR1 is SGHTA and CDR2 is FQGNSA in the germline V gene. CDR3 DNA sequence: TGTGCCAGCAGCTCACAATGGACAGGGGGGCAGTTCTTC. This translates into CASSSQWTGGQFF.

This clonotype was observed many times. The chain recombines TRBV10-2 with TRBJ2-7, with TRBD2 matching over 8 bases. With 0 bases clipped from V and 6 bases from J, the junction kept 4 bases outside the gene matches. There are 14 residues in the CDR3. Germline loops: CDR1 WSHSY, CDR2 SAAADI. The CDR3 nucleotides read TGCGCCAGCAGTGAGTCGGGTCGGGGGGGCGAGCAGTACTTC. Its translation: CASSESGRGGEQYF.

This clonotype was counted many times. The chain is built from TRBV12-5 and TRBJ1-4, with D possibly being TRBD1 (5 bases). V was pared by 0 bases and J by 8 bases, with 13 bases between. Germline loops: CDR1 LGHNT, CDR2 FRNRAP. This CDR3 is 15 amino acids long. The CDR3, as DNA: TGTGCTAGTGGTTTGGTATTGACAGATGTAGAAAAACTGTTTTTT. Residues: CASGLVLTDVEKLFF.

This clonotype is categorized as medium-sized. The J gene is TRBJ1-4, the V gene TRBV7-7, with 8 bases identical to TRBD1. V gave up 5 bases and J gave up 7 bases; unmatched junction bases: 3. Germline values: CDR1 SSHAT, CDR2 FNYEAQ (reference sequence). The CDR3 length is 13 residues. CDR3 in DNA: TGTGCCAGCAGCCAGGGGGCCGGTGAAAAACTGTTTTTT. Translated: CASSQGAGEKLFF.

The table lists this clonotype with a few counts. V is TRBV11-3 and J is TRBJ2-5, with 7 positions matching TRBD2. This CDR3 contains 13 residues. Germline CDR1 is SGHNT and CDR2 is YENEEA. With V trimmed by 5 bases and J by 11 bases, 11 bases remained unmatched. The CDR3 DNA reads as TGTGCCAGCAGCAAAATCCTGGGGGGGGAGCAGTACTTC. It translates to CASSKILGGEQYF.

This clonotype showed up many times. V is TRBV7-2 and J is TRBJ2-1; 14 positions match TRBD2. Germline loops: CDR1 SGHTA, CDR2 FQGNSA. The V segment lost 6 bases and the J segment 9 bases; nucleotides outside the gene matches: 7. There are 15 residues in the CDR3. CDR3 sequence reads: CASSFGTSGSSEQFF. The CDR3 coding sequence is TGTGCCAGCAGTTTCGGGACTAGCGGGAGCTCTGAGCAGTTCTTC. Combining the CDR3 with reference TRBV7-2 and TRBJ2-1 gives the whole variable domain GAGVSQSPSNKVTEKGKDVELRCDPISGHTALYWYRQSLGQGLEFLIYFQGNSAPDKSGLPSDRFSAERTGGSVSTLTIQRTQQEDSAVYLCASSFGTSGSSEQFFGPGTRLTVL.

A word on this clonotype: A junction boundary mismatches the germline segment, possibly from a read error. The DNA for the CDR3 is TGTGCCAGCAGTGAAGCCCCCGGGACTAGCCGGGCCACAGAGACGCAGTATTTT. The encoded protein is CASSEAPGTSRATETQYF. The chain uses TRBV6-1 and TRBJ2-3; the match to TRBD2 covers 9 bases. Germline loops: CDR1 MNHNS, CDR2 SASEGT. The length of the CDR3 is 18 residues.

This clonotype was picked up many times. The chain joins TRBV7-8 to TRBJ2-5; D remains unclear. The V gene's germline CDR1 is SGHVS and CDR2 FQNEAQ. The CDR3 spans 13 residues. Trimming left V 0 bases short and J 5 bases short, with 7 bases between. CDR3 residues: CASSLALMETQYF. DNA for the CDR3: TGTGCCAGCAGCTTAGCGCTGATGGAGACCCAGTACTTC.

This chain links TRBV7-6 with TRBJ2-2, with D possibly TRBD2 on 6 matching bases. Germline-derived CDR1 and CDR2 are SGHVS and FNYEAQ. V lost 1 base and J lost 6, with 15 bases in between. CDR3 size: 16 residues. CDR3 in DNA: TGTGCCAGCAGCTTAGAGGGCGGGATAGGTTCCGGGGAGCTGTTTTTT. Its protein is CASSLEGGIGSGELFF. Supplemented by reference TRBV7-6 and TRBJ2-2, the full variable domain reads GAGVSQSPRYKVTKRGQDVALRCDPISGHVSLYWYRQALGQGPEFLTYFNYEAQQDKSGLPNDRFSAERPEGSISTLTIQRTEQRDSAMYRCASSLEGGIGSGELFFGEGSRLTVL.

The chain combines TRBV11-3 with TRBJ2-3, with TRBD2 identical over 14 bases. With 4 bases clipped from V and 3 bases from J, the junction kept 24 bases outside the gene matches. Germline lookup yields CDR1 SGHNT and CDR2 YENEEA. This CDR3 region has 23 residues. The CDR3 DNA follows: TGTGCCAGCAGCTGGGCGGACAGGGCCGGGACTAGCGGGAGAAGTTTAGAGACAGATACGCAGTATTTT. It translates to CASSWADRAGTSGRSLETDTQYF.

This clonotype was seen repeatedly, ten times or more. The chain combines TRBV12-2 with TRBJ2-5; the table's D call TRBD2 went unverified against the DNA. TRBV12-2 is flagged as a pseudogene. The CDR3 consists of 19 residues. The CDR3 loop is CASRFSSGISSSYQETQYF. The CDR3 region has the DNA TGTGCAAGTCGCTTTTCTAGCGGGATATCCTCCTCGTACCAAGAGACCCAGTACTTC.

Note on this clonotype: Sequence at one end of the junction differs from germline and may be a read error. The chain joins TRBV12-3 or TRBV12-4 to TRBJ2-4; perhaps TRBD2 as D (6 bases). The CDR3 is made up of 14 amino acids. The CDR3 protein is CRSAGRCAKNTQYF. The CDR3 nucleotides read TGCCGCTCCGCGGGGCGGTGTGCCAAAAACACGCAGTATTTC.

The rearrangement joins TRBV12-3 or TRBV12-4 to TRBJ2-2, with TRBD1 matching 7 bases. Unmatched junction bases numbered 7, after V lost 6 bases and J lost 6 bases. The length of the CDR3 is 14 residues. The CDR3 loop reads CASSISTGAGELFF. The CDR3 DNA is TGTGCCAGCAGCATTAGTACAGGGGCCGGGGAGCTGTTTTTT.

Turning to this clonotype: The CDR3 carries no conserved terminal phenylalanine or tryptophan, so it likely arises from a read error. No DNA is shown, since the ends of the CDR3 on it are uncertain; the CDR3 is the one TCRdb lists. The CDR3: CASSRGTSGNAQHS. The chain has TRBV6-2 or TRBV6-3 and TRBJ2-5; the DNA was not used to check the table's D call, TRBD2. Germline V lookup: CDR1 MNHEY, CDR2 SVGEGT. The CDR3 contains 14 residues when both ends are counted.